These T cell receptor beta chains were read from a single sample in a study of cytomegalovirus exposure and HLA in healthy donors. The data were produced by immunoSEQ multiplex PCR, yet TCRdb's version contains in-frame clones alone and is incomplete. Counted here are some 140,000 clones, about 74% occurring once; the ten biggest clones make up around 2%. Sequenced input: PBMCs. The receptor source for this set is a man between 25 and 39 years old in good health and CMV-seronegative. The CDR3 runs from the conserved cysteine through the conserved F or W. Part of the rows lack a size; the others show once, few, many or a class for expanded clones.

j_call v_call clone_size cdr3_aa
TRBJ2-3 TRBV2 - CASSLTGDTSTDTQYF
TRBJ1-1 TRBV6-1 - CASSATLQVEAFF
TRBJ2-7 TRBV6-1 few CASSPAVGEPYEQYF
TRBJ2-3 TRBV6-5 - CASSYTLAGGTDTQYF
TRBJ2-5 TRBV19 - CASSIDMTSGRVRQETQYF
TRBJ2-2 TRBV5-1 - CASILDRVDTGELFF
TRBJ2-7 TRBV11-3 - CARLRWAEPYEQYF
TRBJ1-2 TRBV5-1 - CASSLKGTGSGYTF
TRBJ2-7 TRBV28 - CASRMGGSEQYF
TRBJ2-2 TRBV19 - CASSSGPNTGELFF
TRBJ2-2 TRBV11-2 - CASSLFLVSGELFF
TRBJ2-3 TRBV4-1 - CASSQGVDPQGSTDTQYF
TRBJ2-5 TRBV7-9 few CASSFPRRDSQETQYF
TRBJ2-5 TRBV10-2 - CASTGRDSAIPLKQETQYF
TRBJ2-1 TRBV5-4 - CASSSGLVKGNEQFF
TRBJ2-3 TRBV4-2 - CASSQAAGGLLDTQYF
TRBJ2-3 TRBV6-1 - CATSGEITDTQYF
TRBJ2-6 TRBV27 - CASSTQQGIPRGANVLTF
- TRBV5-1 - CASEPGTASYEQYF
TRBJ2-7 TRBV27 once CASRFGTGPGEQYF
TRBJ2-7 TRBV9 - CASSVEVTTDDEQYF
TRBJ2-1 TRBV13 - CASSSSGSGSISYNEQFF
TRBJ2-5 TRBV11-2 - CASSLYPKGLALETQYF
TRBJ2-7 TRBV10-3 once CAISGGGYEQYF
TRBJ1-1 TRBV29-1 - CSVEGQGASRAFF
TRBJ2-7 TRBV27 - CASSLTQGQAKQYF
TRBJ2-7 TRBV9 - CASSVEAGAVEQYF
TRBJ2-3 TRBV9 - CASSEGSAGASTDTQYF
TRBJ2-6 TRBV5-4 few CASSLIGHLSGANVLTF
TRBJ2-3 TRBV2 - CASTLLAGGSDTQYF
TRBJ2-7 TRBV5-6 - CATSTGGYEQYF
TRBJ2-1 TRBV9 - CASSTRSNEQFF
TRBJ1-2 TRBV9 once CASSVDREYGYTF
TRBJ2-3 TRBV2 - CASSRSSGQSTDTQYF
TRBJ1-1 TRBV6-1 few CASSVLTGAGTEAFF
TRBJ1-3 TRBV2 - CASSLTATRSGNTIYF
TRBJ2-7 TRBV7-9 - CASSLRSYEQYF
TRBJ2-5 TRBV11-3 - CASSLGTSGWETQYF
TRBJ2-5 TRBV7-9 - CASSLSPTGRETQYF
TRBJ2-7 TRBV5-4 - CASSLGGLAGTYEQYF
TRBJ2-5 TRBV5-1 - CASSLAGGMQETQYF
TRBJ2-4 TRBV5-1 - CASSLGTSGSDIQYF
TRBJ1-5 TRBV6-1 - CASSDPGQPQHF
TRBJ2-2 TRBV5-8 - CASSRDSTGELFF
TRBJ1-1 TRBV5-1 - CASSLNTRFGGATEAFF
TRBJ2-7 TRBV19 - CASSTQGLAREQYF
TRBJ1-2 TRBV6-5 once CASSEARGQGYTF
TRBJ2-5 TRBV14 - CASSQEWSQETQYF
TRBJ2-1 TRBV4-2 once CASSQNTGGLTRGLYNEQFF
TRBJ2-7 TRBV5-6 - CASSLFYSYEQYF
TRBJ2-7 TRBV10-1 - CASRRTESYEQYF